This passage covers 17 T cell receptor beta chains from one sample sequenced in a study of T cell repertoires in cytomegalovirus infection. Their antigen targets remain unknown. TCRdb reprocessed the reads with MiXCR, giving one entry per CDR3 protein. The data hold around 710,000 distinct CDR3 sequences, with under 35% observed a single time. Material: cultured CD8+ T cells from PBMCs, obtained from culture after CMV antigen stimulation. The receptors derive from a human donor in good health (CMV status not recorded). Some clones in this sample may be carry-over from other donors' samples.

The chain links TRBV4-1 to TRBJ2-1, with D tentatively TRBD1 (5 bases). The CDR3 is 15 residues long. V was clipped by 4 bases and J by 8 bases, with 18 bases between them. Looked up from germline, CDR1 is MGHRA and CDR2 is YSYEKL. Here the CDR3 DNA reads TGCGCCAGCAGCCTATTCGTCGACCAAGGGGATGAGCAGTTCTTC. This codes for CASSLFVDQGDEQFF.

The table lists this clonotype with a few counts. This chain links TRBV27 with TRBJ1-1; D gene uncertain. CDR3 length equals 12 residues. Germline assignment: CDR1 MNHEY and CDR2 SMNVEV (reference sequence). Trimming removed 4 bases from V and 7 bases from J, with 10 bases in between. CDR3 DNA: TGTGCCAGCAGTTCCGGGTGGGGTGAAGCTTTCTTT. This translates into CASSSGWGEAFF.

This clonotype occurred a few times. The chain links TRBV7-9 to TRBJ2-7; tentatively, D is TRBD2 (5 bases). The germline V gene encodes CDR1 SEHNR and CDR2 FQNEAQ (reference sequence). Trimming took off 5 bases at V and 3 bases at J, with 14 bases between the two ends. The CDR3 consists of 14 residues. The CDR3 here is CASSVGEGNYEQYF. CDR3 in DNA: TGTGCCAGCAGCGTGGGAGAAGGGAACTACGAGCAGTACTTC.

J is TRBJ2-5 and V is TRBV6-1, with a possible D match to TRBD2 (7 bases). The CDR3 runs to 15 residues. Trimming cost V 2 bases and J 5 bases, with 15 bases left between them. The germline gives CDR1 MNHNS, CDR2 SASEGT. This CDR3 reads CASSEWVGGPETQYF. CDR3 DNA: TGTGCCAGCAGTGAATGGGTCGGGGGGCCGGAGACCCAGTACTTC.

The chain links TRBV5-4 to TRBJ2-1, with D possibly matching TRBD1 (7 bases). Germline CDR1 SGHNT, CDR2 YYREEE (reference sequence). The V end lost 4 bases, the J end lost 8 bases, and 13 bases lay between the germline ends. This CDR3 has 13 amino acids. This CDR3 is CASSDTGEDEQFF. CDR3 sequence (DNA): TGTGCCAGCAGCGATACAGGGGAGGATGAGCAGTTCTTC.

V and J are TRBV7-9 and TRBJ1-2; TRBD1 agrees at 7 bases. Germline V CDR1 and CDR2: SEHNR, FQNEAQ (reference sequence). The CDR3 is 15 residues long. The junction had 8 bases not matched to a gene; V was cut back by 5 bases and J by 2 bases. CDR3 bases: TGTGCCAGCAGCCTAGGGACAGCCCTGAACTATGGCTACACCTTC. Protein product: CASSLGTALNYGYTF.

This clonotype was seen only a few times. The chain uses TRBV4-1 and TRBJ2-1; either TRBD1 or TRBD2 may fit D (6 bases each). V gave up 4 bases and J gave up 5 bases, with 12 bases separating them. Germline V gene sequence: CDR1 MGHRA, CDR2 YSYEKL. The CDR3 runs 14 residues. In DNA, the CDR3 is TGCGCCAGCAGCCGAGTTGGGGGGCACAATGAGCAGTTCTTC. Translated: CASSRVGGHNEQFF.

This clonotype was counted a few times. This rearrangement joins TRBV7-9 to TRBJ2-2; perhaps TRBD2 as D (5 bases). Trimming took off 5 bases at V and 4 bases at J, with 14 bases between the two ends. From germline, CDR1 is SEHNR and CDR2 FQNEAQ (reference sequence). This CDR3 contains 15 residues. The CDR3 DNA sequence: TGTGCCAGCAGCCCACCGATCGGAGGCACCGGGGAGCTGTTTTTT. Protein: CASSPPIGGTGELFF.

The V gene is TRBV6-5, the J gene TRBJ1-5; 7 bases are a match to TRBD1. V lost 5 bases and J lost 6; bases outside the gene matches: 7. This CDR3 region has 14 residues. Germline assignment: CDR1 MNHEY and CDR2 SVGAGI. The CDR3 is CASSRTGEAQPQHF. The CDR3 DNA reads as TGTGCCAGCAGTCGTACAGGGGAGGCTCAGCCCCAGCATTTT.

This clonotype was recorded a few times. The rearrangement uses TRBV20-1 and TRBJ2-3, with TRBD2 matching 14 bases. Unmatched junction bases numbered 2, after V lost 3 bases and J lost 6 bases. The CDR3 sequence is 14 residues long. CDR1 is DFQATT, CDR2 SNEGSKA, per germline (reference sequence). The CDR3 coding sequence is TGCAGTGCTAGGGGACTAGCGGGGGCTGATACGCAGTATTTT. Its protein is CSARGLAGADTQYF.

In its sample, this clonotype was seen a few times. This chain connects TRBV4-1 to TRBJ2-7; 9 bases are a match to TRBD2. CDR1 is MGHRA and CDR2 is YSYEKL in the germline V gene. V lost 3 bases to trimming and J lost 3 bases; unmatched junction nucleotides: 6. CDR3 length: 15 residues. CDR3 sequence: CASSQGSGGYYEQYF. For the CDR3, the DNA is TGCGCCAGCAGCCAGGGCAGCGGGGGGTACTACGAGCAGTACTTC.

The chain uses TRBV7-6 and TRBJ2-1; tentatively, D is TRBD1 (6 bases). Trimming pared 4 bases from V and 8 bases from J, leaving 12 bases between. The V gene's germline CDR1 is SGHVS and CDR2 FNYEAQ. The CDR3 is made up of 13 amino acids. In DNA form, the CDR3 reads TGTGCCAGCAGCTCCAGGGGTGGGCATGAGCAGTTCTTC. It translates to CASSSRGGHEQFF.

The table lists this clonotype with a few counts. The chain has TRBV15 and TRBJ2-2; TRBD2 is a possible D gene (5 bases). This CDR3 spans 14 amino acids. Trimming took 6 bases from V and 3 from J, leaving 11 bases between them. Germline values: CDR1 LNHNV, CDR2 YYDKDF (reference sequence). Here the CDR3 DNA reads TGTGCCACCAGTGAGGGCTTGGACACCGGGGAGCTGTTTTTT. Translated, it gives CATSEGLDTGELFF. Combining the CDR3 with reference TRBV15 and TRBJ2-2 gives the whole variable domain DAMVIQNPRYQVTQFGKPVTLSCSQTLNHNVMYWYQQKSSQAPKLLFHYYDKDFNNEADTPDNFQSRRPNTSFCFLDIRSPGLGDTAMYLCATSEGLDTGELFFGEGSRLTVL.

About this clonotype itself: A junction end diverges from the germline sequence, so it may reflect a read error. J is TRBJ1-2 and V is TRBV27, with D maybe TRBD1 (6 bases). Germline-derived CDR1 and CDR2 are MNHEY and SMNVEV (reference sequence). There are 12 residues in the CDR3. The CDR3 loop is CASRGEGEGEVF. CDR3 nucleotides: TGTGCCAGCAGGGGTGAGGGGGAGGGCGAGGTCTTC.

There are a few counts of this clonotype. The gene calls are TRBV12-3 or TRBV12-4 and TRBJ1-4; 8 bases fit TRBD1. This CDR3 comprises 16 residues. J gave up 8 bases and V 6 bases, and 14 bases lay outside the gene matches. Written as DNA, the CDR3 is TGTGCCAGCAGGGAGACAGGGGCGACTACGGGGGAAAAACTGTTTTTT. Translation: CASRETGATTGEKLFF.

This clonotype showed up just a few times. CDR3 amino acids: CASSLLYQPQHF. The CDR3 region has the DNA TGTGCCAGCAGCCTCCTTTATCAGCCCCAGCATTTT. The chain carries TRBV6-1 and TRBJ1-5; D is undetermined. Between the trimmed V and J ends, which lost 6 bases and 5 bases, there was a span of 8 bases. This CDR3 spans 12 amino acids. Germline V gene sequence: CDR1 MNHNS, CDR2 SASEGT.

The chain couples TRBV29-1 to TRBJ2-7; the D call may be TRBD1 or TRBD2 (5 bases each). This CDR3 comprises 15 residues. Trimming shortened V by 4 bases and J by 6 bases, and 22 bases separated the two germline ends. The germline V gene has CDR1 SQVTM and CDR2 ANQGSEA. The DNA for the CDR3 is TGCAGCGTTGTAGTGGGGGACGCAAGGGTGGGCGAGCAGTACTTC. Translation gives CSVVVGDARVGEQYF.